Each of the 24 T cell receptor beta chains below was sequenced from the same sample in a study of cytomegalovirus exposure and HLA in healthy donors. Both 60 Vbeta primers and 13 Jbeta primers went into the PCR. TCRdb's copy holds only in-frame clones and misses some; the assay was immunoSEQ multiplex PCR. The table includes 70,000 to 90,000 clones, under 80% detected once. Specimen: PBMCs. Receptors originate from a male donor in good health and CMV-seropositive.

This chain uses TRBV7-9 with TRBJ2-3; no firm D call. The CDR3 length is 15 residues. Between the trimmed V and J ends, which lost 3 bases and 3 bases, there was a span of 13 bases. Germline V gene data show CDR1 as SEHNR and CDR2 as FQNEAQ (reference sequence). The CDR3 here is CASSFEATRTDTQYF. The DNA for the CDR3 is TGTGCCAGCAGCTTTGAGGCGACGCGGACAGATACGCAGTATTTT.

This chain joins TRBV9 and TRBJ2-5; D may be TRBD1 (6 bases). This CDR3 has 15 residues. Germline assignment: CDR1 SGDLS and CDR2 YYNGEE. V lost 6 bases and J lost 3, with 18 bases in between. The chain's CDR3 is CASNGGGRDKETQYF. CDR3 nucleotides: TGTGCCAGCAACGGAGGCGGCAGGGACAAAGAGACCCAGTACTTC.

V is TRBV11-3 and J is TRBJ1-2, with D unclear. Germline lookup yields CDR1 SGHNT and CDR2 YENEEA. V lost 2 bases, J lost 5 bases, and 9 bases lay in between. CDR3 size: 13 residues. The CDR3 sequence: CASSLSSGYGYTF. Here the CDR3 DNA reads TGTGCCAGCAGCTTAAGCTCCGGGTATGGCTACACCTTC.

CDR3 sequence: CASSKLPGEKSYEQYF. CDR3 nucleotide sequence: TGTGCCAGCAGCAAACTCCCAGGGGAAAAGTCCTACGAGCAGTACTTC. This chain connects TRBV21-1 to TRBJ2-7; the D call of TRBD1 is as the table states it, not checked on the DNA. TRBV21-1 is marked as a pseudogene. This CDR3 contains 16 residues.

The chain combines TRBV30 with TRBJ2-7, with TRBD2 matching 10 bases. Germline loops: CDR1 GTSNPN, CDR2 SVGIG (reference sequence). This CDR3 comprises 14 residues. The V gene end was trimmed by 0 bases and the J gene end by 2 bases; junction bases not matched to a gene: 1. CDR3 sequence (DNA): TGTGCCTGGAGTGTTCTAGCGGGAGCCTACGAGCAGTACTTC. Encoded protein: CAWSVLAGAYEQYF.

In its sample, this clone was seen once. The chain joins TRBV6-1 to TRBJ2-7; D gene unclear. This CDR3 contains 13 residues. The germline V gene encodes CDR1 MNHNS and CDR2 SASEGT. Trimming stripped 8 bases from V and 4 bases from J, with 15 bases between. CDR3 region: CASGRLGVYEQYF. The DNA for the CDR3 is TGTGCCAGCGGTCGCCTTGGAGTTTACGAGCAGTACTTC.

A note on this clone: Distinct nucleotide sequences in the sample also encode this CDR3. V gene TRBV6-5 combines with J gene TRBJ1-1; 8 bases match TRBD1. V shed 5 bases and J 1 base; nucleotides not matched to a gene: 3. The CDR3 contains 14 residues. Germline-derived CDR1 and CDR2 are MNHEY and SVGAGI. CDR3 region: CASSTGQGNTEAFF. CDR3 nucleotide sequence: TGTGCCAGCAGTACCGGACAGGGGAACACTGAAGCTTTCTTT.

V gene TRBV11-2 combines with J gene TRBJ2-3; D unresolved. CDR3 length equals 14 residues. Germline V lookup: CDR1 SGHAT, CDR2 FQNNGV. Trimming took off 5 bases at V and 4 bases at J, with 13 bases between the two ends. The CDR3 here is CASSPPSTPDTQYF. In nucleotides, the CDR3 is TGTGCCAGCAGCCCGCCCAGTACACCAGATACGCAGTATTTT.

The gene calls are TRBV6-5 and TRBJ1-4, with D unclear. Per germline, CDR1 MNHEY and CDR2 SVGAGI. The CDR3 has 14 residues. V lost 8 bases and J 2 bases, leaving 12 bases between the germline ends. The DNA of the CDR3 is TGTGCCAGCGCGGGATACGTGACTAATGAAAAACTGTTTTTT. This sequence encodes CASAGYVTNEKLFF.

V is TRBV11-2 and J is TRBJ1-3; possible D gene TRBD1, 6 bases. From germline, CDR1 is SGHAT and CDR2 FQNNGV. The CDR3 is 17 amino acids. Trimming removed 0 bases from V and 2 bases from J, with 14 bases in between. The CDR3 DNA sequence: TGTGCCAGCAGCTTAGATAAGGGGGTGAGCCCTGGAAACACCATATATTTT. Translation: CASSLDKGVSPGNTIYF.

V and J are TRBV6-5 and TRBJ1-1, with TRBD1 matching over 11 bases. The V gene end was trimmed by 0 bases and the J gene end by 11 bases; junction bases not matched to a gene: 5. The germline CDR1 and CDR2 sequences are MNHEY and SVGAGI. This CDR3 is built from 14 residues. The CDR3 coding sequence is TGTGCCAGCAGTTACTCGGGGACAGGGGGTCTGGCTTTCTTT. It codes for CASSYSGTGGLAFF.

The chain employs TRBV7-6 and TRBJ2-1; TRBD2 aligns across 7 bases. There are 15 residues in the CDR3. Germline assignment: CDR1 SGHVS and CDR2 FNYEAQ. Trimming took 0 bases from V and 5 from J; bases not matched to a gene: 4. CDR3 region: CASSLAGTMDNEQFF. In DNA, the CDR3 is TGTGCCAGCAGCTTAGCCGGGACTATGGACAATGAGCAGTTCTTC.

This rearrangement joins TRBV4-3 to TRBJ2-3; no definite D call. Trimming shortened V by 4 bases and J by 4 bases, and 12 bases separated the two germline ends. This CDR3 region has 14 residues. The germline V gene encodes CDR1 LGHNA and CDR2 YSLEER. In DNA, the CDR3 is TGCGCCAGCAGCCCCAAAGCGACCTCAGATACGCAGTATTTT. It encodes CASSPKATSDTQYF.

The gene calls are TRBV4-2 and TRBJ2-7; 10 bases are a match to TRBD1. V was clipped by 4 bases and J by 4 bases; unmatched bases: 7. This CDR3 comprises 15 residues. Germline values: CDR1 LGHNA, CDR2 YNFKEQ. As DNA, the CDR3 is TGTGCCAGCAGCCCTCGGACAGGGGGGGGTTACGAGCAGTACTTC. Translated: CASSPRTGGGYEQYF.

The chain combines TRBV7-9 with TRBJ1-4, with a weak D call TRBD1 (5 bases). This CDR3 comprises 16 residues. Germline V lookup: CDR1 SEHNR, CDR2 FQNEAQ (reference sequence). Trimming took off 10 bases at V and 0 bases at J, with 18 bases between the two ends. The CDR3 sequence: CATHRGGKATNEKLFF. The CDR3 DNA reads TGTGCCACCCACCGGGGGGGGAAAGCAACTAATGAAAAACTGTTTTTT.

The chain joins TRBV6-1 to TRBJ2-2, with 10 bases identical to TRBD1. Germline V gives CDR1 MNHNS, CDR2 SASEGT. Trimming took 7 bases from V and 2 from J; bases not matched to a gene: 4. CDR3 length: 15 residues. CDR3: CASKGDRGNTGELFF. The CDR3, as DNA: TGTGCCAGCAAGGGGGACAGGGGTAACACCGGGGAGCTGTTTTTT.

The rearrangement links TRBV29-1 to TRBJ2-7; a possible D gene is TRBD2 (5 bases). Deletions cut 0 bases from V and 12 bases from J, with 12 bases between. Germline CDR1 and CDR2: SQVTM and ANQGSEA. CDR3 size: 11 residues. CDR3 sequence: CSVEDLMRAYF. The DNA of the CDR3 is TGCAGCGTTGAAGACTTAATGAGGGCGTACTTC.

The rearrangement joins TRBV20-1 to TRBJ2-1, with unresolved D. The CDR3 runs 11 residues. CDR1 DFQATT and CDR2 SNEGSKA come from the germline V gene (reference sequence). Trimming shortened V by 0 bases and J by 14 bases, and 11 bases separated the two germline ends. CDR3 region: CSARDLPLEFF. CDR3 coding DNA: TGCAGTGCTAGAGATCTCCCTCTCGAGTTCTTC.

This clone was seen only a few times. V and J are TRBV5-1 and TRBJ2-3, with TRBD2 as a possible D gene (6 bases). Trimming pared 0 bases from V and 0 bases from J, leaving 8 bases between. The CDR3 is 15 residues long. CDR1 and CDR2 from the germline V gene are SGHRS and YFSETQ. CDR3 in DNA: TGCGCCAGCAGCTTGGCGGAGGGTAGCACAGATACGCAGTATTTT. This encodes CASSLAEGSTDTQYF.

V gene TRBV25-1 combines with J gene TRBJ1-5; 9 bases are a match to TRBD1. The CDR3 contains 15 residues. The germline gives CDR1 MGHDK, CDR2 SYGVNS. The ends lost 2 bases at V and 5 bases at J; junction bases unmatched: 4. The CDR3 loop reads CASSERDRADQPQHF. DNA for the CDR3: TGTGCCAGCAGTGAAAGGGACAGGGCCGATCAGCCCCAGCATTTT. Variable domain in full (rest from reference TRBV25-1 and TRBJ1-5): EADIYQTPRYLVIGTGKKITLECSQTMGHDKMYWYQQDPGMELHLIHYSYGVNSTEKGDLSSESTVSRIRTEHFPLTLESARPSHTSQYLCASSERDRADQPQHFGDGTRLSIL.

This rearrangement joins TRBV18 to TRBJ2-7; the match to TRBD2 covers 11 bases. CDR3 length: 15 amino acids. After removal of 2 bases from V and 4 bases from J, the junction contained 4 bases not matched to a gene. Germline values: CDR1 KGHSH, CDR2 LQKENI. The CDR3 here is CASSPRGLADYEQYF. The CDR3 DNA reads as TGTGCCAGCTCACCAAGGGGACTAGCGGATTACGAGCAGTACTTC.

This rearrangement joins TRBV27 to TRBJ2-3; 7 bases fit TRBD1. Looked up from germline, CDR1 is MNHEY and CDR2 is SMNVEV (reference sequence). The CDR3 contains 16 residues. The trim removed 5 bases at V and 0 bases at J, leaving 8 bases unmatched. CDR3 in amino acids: CASSQRTGFSTDTQYF. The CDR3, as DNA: TGTGCCAGCAGTCAACGGACAGGCTTCAGCACAGATACGCAGTATTTT.

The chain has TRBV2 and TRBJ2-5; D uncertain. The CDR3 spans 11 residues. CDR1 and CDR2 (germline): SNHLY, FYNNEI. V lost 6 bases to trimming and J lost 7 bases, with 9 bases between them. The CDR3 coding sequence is TGTGCCAGCAGGTTGATCGGGACCCAGTACTTC. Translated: CASRLIGTQYF. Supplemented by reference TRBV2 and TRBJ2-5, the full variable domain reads EPEVTQTPSHQVTQMGQEVILRCVPISNHLYFYWYRQILGQKVEFLVSFYNNEISEKSEIFDDQFSVERPDGSNFTLKIRSTKLEDSAMYFCASRLIGTQYFGPGTRLLVL.

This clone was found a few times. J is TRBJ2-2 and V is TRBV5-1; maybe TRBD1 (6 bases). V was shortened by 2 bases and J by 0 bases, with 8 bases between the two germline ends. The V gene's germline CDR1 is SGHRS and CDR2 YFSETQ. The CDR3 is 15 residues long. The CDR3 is CASSFGQTNTGELFF. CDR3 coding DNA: TGCGCCAGCAGCTTCGGACAGACGAACACCGGGGAGCTGTTTTTT.